The 29 T cell receptor beta chains in this list originate from one sample, sequenced in a study of cytomegalovirus exposure and HLA in healthy donors. Produced via immunoSEQ multiplex PCR; TCRdb's table is partial and in-frame only. The sample gives approximately 160,000 clones, around nine tenths of which show up once; 10% is in the top ten. Sequencing used PBMCs. The origin of the receptors is a woman between 18 and 29 years old in good health and CMV-seropositive.

The gene calls are TRBV10-3 and TRBJ2-7; TRBD2 matches at 14 bases. V lost 6 bases to trimming and J lost 5 bases; unmatched junction nucleotides: 6. The CDR3 extends over 15 amino acids. Looked up from germline, CDR1 is ENHRY and CDR2 is SYGVKD. The CDR3 DNA follows: TGTGCCATCAGCAGACAGACTAGCGGGAGGGACGAGCAGTACTTC. Amino acid sequence: CAISRQTSGRDEQYF.

In this sample, this clone turned up once. The rearrangement uses TRBV19 and TRBJ2-7; 7 bases agree with TRBD2. The CDR3 is made up of 14 amino acids. Trimming at V came to 4 bases and at J to 3 bases, leaving 6 bases not matched to a gene. The V gene's germline CDR1 is LNHDA and CDR2 SQIVND (reference sequence). In DNA, the CDR3 is TGTGCCAGTAGTACTCATAGCGGGTTCTACGAGCAGTACTTC. Protein product: CASSTHSGFYEQYF.

The chain joins TRBV28 to TRBJ1-2; 8 bases line up with TRBD1. This CDR3 region has 14 residues. The germline V gene encodes CDR1 MDHEN and CDR2 SYDVKM. V shed 6 bases and J 4 bases; nucleotides not matched to a gene: 7. The CDR3 coding sequence is TGTGCCAGCAGGGTAGGACAGGGAATCTATGGCTACACCTTC. Translation gives CASRVGQGIYGYTF.

This chain joins TRBV6-5 and TRBJ1-1; tentatively, D is TRBD1 (5 bases). V shed 10 bases and J shed 6 bases, with 18 bases lying between them. Germline loops: CDR1 MNHEY, CDR2 SVGAGI. The CDR3 spans 13 residues. DNA of the CDR3: TGTGCCATCAAATCCGGGGGTCGGGCTGAAGCTTTCTTT. Protein sequence: CAIKSGGRAEAFF.

In its sample, this clone was seen many times. V and J are TRBV14 and TRBJ1-2; TRBD1 is a possible D gene (5 bases). Trimming took off 0 bases at V and 4 bases at J, with 12 bases between the two ends. This CDR3 is 15 amino acids long. Per germline, CDR1 SGHDN and CDR2 FVKESK. The CDR3 reads CASSQDGGSSYGYTF. The CDR3 nucleotides are TGTGCCAGCAGCCAAGACGGGGGATCCTCCTATGGCTACACCTTC.

This chain uses TRBV5-1 with TRBJ2-7; 13 bases agree with TRBD2. Germline loops: CDR1 SGHRS, CDR2 YFSETQ. The V and J ends lost 4 bases and 5 bases, in that order; junction bases with no gene match: 3. This CDR3 region has 14 residues. CDR3 sequence (DNA): TGCGCCAGCAGCCGTACTAGCGGGAGGGACGAGCAGTACTTC. It encodes CASSRTSGRDEQYF. Filled out from reference TRBV5-1 and TRBJ2-7, the complete variable domain reads KAGVTQTPRYLIKTRGQQVTLSCSPISGHRSVSWYQQTPGQGLQFLFEYFSETQRNKGNFPGRFSGRQFSNSRSEMNVSTLELGDSALYLCASSRTSGRDEQYFGPGTRLTVT.

The V gene is TRBV5-6, the J gene TRBJ1-2; 8 bases line up with TRBD1. Trimming cost V 1 base and J 8 bases; bases outside gene matches: 4. The V gene's germline CDR1 is SGHDT and CDR2 YYEEEE. CDR3 length: 13 residues. The CDR3 loop is CASSLQGARGYTF. CDR3 bases: TGTGCCAGCAGCTTGCAGGGGGCTCGAGGCTACACCTTC.

J is TRBJ2-2 and V is TRBV5-3; 8 nucleotides match TRBD1. TRBV5-3 is an open reading frame whose function is uncertain. The CDR3 is made up of 15 amino acids. Trimming took 2 bases from V and 7 from J; bases not matched to a gene: 7. The CDR3 region has the DNA TGTGCCAGAAGCTTCCTCAGGGGGCAAGGCGGGGAGCTGTTTTTT. Encoded protein: CARSFLRGQGGELFF.

This clone has only a few counts. This chain uses TRBV4-1 with TRBJ1-5; TRBD1 is a possible D gene (6 bases). V lost 4 bases and J 6 bases, leaving 19 bases between the germline ends. The CDR3 runs to 16 residues. Germline CDR1 reads MGHRA; CDR2 reads YSYEKL. The CDR3 bases are TGCGCCAGCAGCCCGGGACACCCCGGCGGGAGTCAGCCCCAGCATTTT. Its translation is CASSPGHPGGSQPQHF.

This chain uses TRBV5-6 with TRBJ2-7, with 8 bases lining up with TRBD2. This CDR3 contains 17 residues. J lost 5 bases, V lost 4 bases, and 17 bases had no gene match. CDR1 and CDR2 from the germline V gene are SGHDT and YYEEEE. This chain's CDR3 is CASSPRLKGTRVNEQYF. DNA for the CDR3: TGTGCCAGCAGCCCCCGTCTGAAGGGGACTAGGGTTAACGAGCAGTACTTC.

This rearrangement joins TRBV19 to TRBJ2-2; 10 bases agree with TRBD2. CDR1 and CDR2 (germline): LNHDA, SQIVND (reference sequence). This CDR3 is built from 15 residues. After removal of 8 bases from V and 5 bases from J, the junction contained 8 bases not matched to a gene. CDR3: CASEIAGGGTGELFF. The DNA for the CDR3 is TGTGCCAGTGAAATAGCGGGAGGCGGGACCGGGGAGCTGTTTTTT.

This chain joins TRBV19 and TRBJ2-2; TRBD1 agrees at 10 bases. The CDR3 loop spans 18 amino acids. V was pared by 4 bases and J by 1 base, with 9 bases of the junction left unmatched. The germline V gene has CDR1 LNHDA and CDR2 SQIVND (reference sequence). The CDR3 spells CASSTGTGDLLNTGELFF. The CDR3 bases are TGTGCCAGTAGTACCGGGACAGGGGACTTGTTGAACACCGGGGAGCTGTTTTTT.

This chain connects TRBV29-1 to TRBJ2-1, with a tentative D call TRBD2 (7 bases). The CDR3 consists of 17 residues. Germline CDR1 reads SQVTM; CDR2 reads ANQGSEA. V gave up 7 bases and J gave up 2 bases, with 24 bases separating them. The CDR3, as DNA: TGCAGCGGCGTGGGGGCACCAGGCGGGAGAACCTACAATGAGCAGTTCTTC. It encodes CSGVGAPGGRTYNEQFF.

The CDR3 here is CASSATSGELADIQYF. The CDR3 DNA follows: TGCGCCAGCAGTGCCACTAGCGGGGAGCTTGCGGACATTCAGTACTTC. V is TRBV10-2 and J is TRBJ2-4, with 10 bases aligning to TRBD2. Looked up from germline, CDR1 is WSHSY and CDR2 is SAAADI. This CDR3 spans 16 amino acids. V shed 4 bases and J 8 bases; nucleotides not matched to a gene: 11.

This chain links TRBV15 with TRBJ2-3, with 10 bases lining up with TRBD1. Per the germline V gene, CDR1 is LNHNV and CDR2 is YYDKDF (reference sequence). Germline trimming cut 0 bases from V and 5 bases from J; bases unmatched to any gene: 5. This CDR3 spans 16 amino acids. CDR3 loop: CATSRDGTGAGDTQYF. As DNA, the CDR3 is TGTGCCACCAGCAGAGATGGGACAGGGGCGGGAGATACGCAGTATTTT.

The J gene is TRBJ1-2, the V gene TRBV7-9, with 11 bases aligning to TRBD1. The V and J ends lost 4 bases and 5 bases, in that order; junction bases with no gene match: 6. In germline, CDR1 is SEHNR, CDR2 FQNEAQ (reference sequence). The CDR3 has 15 residues. CDR3 DNA: TGTGCCAGCAGCTGGACAGGGGGCCGCAGTTATGGCTACACCTTC. Encoded protein: CASSWTGGRSYGYTF.

This chain uses TRBV7-9 with TRBJ1-2, with D possibly TRBD1 on 5 matching bases. Trimming shortened V by 3 bases and J by 5 bases, and 13 bases separated the two germline ends. Germline CDR1 is SEHNR and CDR2 is FQNEAQ (reference sequence). The CDR3 sequence is 14 residues long. The CDR3 region is CASSFPSGLYGYTF. CDR3 nucleotides: TGTGCCAGCAGCTTTCCTTCAGGGCTTTATGGCTACACCTTC.

This clone is a singleton in its sample. CDR3 in DNA: TGCGCCAGCAGTTCCGGGACAGGGGGGTCCTACAATGAGCAGTTCTTC. This sequence encodes CASSSGTGGSYNEQFF. The genes are TRBV5-1 and TRBJ2-1; 11 bases are a match to TRBD1. Germline values: CDR1 SGHRS, CDR2 YFSETQ. Germline trimming cut 5 bases from V and 1 base from J; bases unmatched to any gene: 5. The CDR3 is 16 residues long.

The chain joins TRBV10-1 to TRBJ2-1, with 7 bases aligning to TRBD2. The CDR3 sequence is 16 residues long. The junction had 4 bases not matched to a gene; V was cut back by 2 bases and J by 0 bases. The germline V gene encodes CDR1 WNHNN and CDR2 SYGVQD (reference sequence). CDR3 loop: CASSEIAGSSYNEQFF. CDR3 sequence (DNA): TGCGCCAGCAGTGAGATAGCGGGTAGCTCCTACAATGAGCAGTTCTTC.

V gene TRBV6-6 combines with J gene TRBJ2-5; 12 nucleotides align to TRBD1. The CDR3 extends over 15 amino acids. CDR1 and CDR2 from the germline V gene are MNHNY and SVGAGI (reference sequence). V was clipped by 0 bases and J by 5 bases; unmatched bases: 1. The CDR3 loop reads CASSYSGTGGETQYF. In DNA form, the CDR3 reads TGTGCCAGCAGTTACTCAGGGACAGGGGGCGAGACCCAGTACTTC.

V gene TRBV9 combines with J gene TRBJ1-2, with 9 bases aligning to TRBD1. This CDR3 comprises 15 residues. J was trimmed by 6 bases and V by 3 bases; bases with no gene match: 9. Germline V gives CDR1 SGDLS, CDR2 YYNGEE. The CDR3 nucleotides are TGTGCCAGCAGCGCAATGGGACAGGGAAACAATGGCTACACCTTC. It yields the protein CASSAMGQGNNGYTF.

V gene TRBV7-3 combines with J gene TRBJ2-2; TRBD2 matches 10 bases. The CDR3 runs to 16 residues. After removal of 2 bases from V and 5 bases from J, the junction contained 5 bases not matched to a gene. Looked up from germline, CDR1 is SGHTA and CDR2 is FQGTGA. The CDR3 DNA reads as TGTGCCAGCAGCTTATCAGCGGGAGGGCCGACCGGGGAGCTGTTTTTT. Protein sequence: CASSLSAGGPTGELFF.

This chain links TRBV6-5 with TRBJ1-2, with 10 bases identical to TRBD1. Germline V gives CDR1 MNHEY, CDR2 SVGAGI. The ends lost 6 bases at V and 6 bases at J; junction bases unmatched: 4. The CDR3 consists of 13 residues. The CDR3 nucleotides read TGTGCCAGCAGACGACAGGGGGCTCATGGCTACACCTTC. It specifies CASRRQGAHGYTF.

V gene TRBV11-2 combines with J gene TRBJ2-7, with D possibly TRBD1 on 8 matching bases. The V gene's germline CDR1 is SGHAT and CDR2 FQNNGV. This CDR3 has 15 amino acids. Trimming removed 1 base at V and 6 bases at J, with 16 bases between. The CDR3 region has the DNA TGTGCCAGCAGCTTAGGGACAGGGAGGGTGGTCGAGCAGTACTTC. Amino acids: CASSLGTGRVVEQYF. Based on the CDR3 plus reference TRBV11-2 and TRBJ2-7, the full variable domain is EAGVAQSPRYKIIEKRQSVAFWCNPISGHATLYWYQQILGQGPKLLIQFQNNGVVDDSQLPKDRFSAERLKGVDSTLKIQPAKLEDSAVYLCASSLGTGRVVEQYFGPGTRLTVT.

This chain uses TRBV6-1 with TRBJ2-2; D is ambiguous. V lost 3 bases and J 4 bases, leaving 12 bases between the germline ends. This CDR3 is built from 15 residues. Germline CDR1 and CDR2: MNHNS and SASEGT. CDR3 nucleotide sequence: TGTGCCAGCAGTGATCTTCGACTTTCCACCGGGGAGCTGTTTTTT. The encoded protein is CASSDLRLSTGELFF.

J is TRBJ1-2 and V is TRBV28; 9 bases map to TRBD1. V gave up 6 bases and J gave up 4 bases; unmatched junction bases: 6. Germline values: CDR1 MDHEN, CDR2 SYDVKM. The CDR3 consists of 14 residues. CDR3 sequence reads: CASRIPGQGYGYTF. The CDR3 DNA reads as TGTGCCAGCAGGATTCCGGGACAGGGCTATGGCTACACCTTC.

V is TRBV7-6 and J is TRBJ1-4, with D maybe TRBD1 (5 bases). Germline V gives CDR1 SGHVS, CDR2 FNYEAQ. V lost 3 bases and J 8 bases, leaving 16 bases between the germline ends. The CDR3 is 15 amino acids. In DNA form, the CDR3 reads TGTGCCAGCAGCTTTTCCGGGACTTTGCGGGAAAAACTGTTTTTT. It codes for CASSFSGTLREKLFF.

The chain has TRBV28 and TRBJ1-1; 7 nucleotides line up with TRBD1. In germline, CDR1 is MDHEN, CDR2 SYDVKM. This CDR3 comprises 17 residues. After removal of 7 bases from V and 0 bases from J, the junction contained 14 bases not matched to a gene. The CDR3 DNA reads TGTGCCAGCACCCTAAGACAGGGCACCTCGATGAACACTGAAGCTTTCTTT. This translates into CASTLRQGTSMNTEAFF.

This clone was found a few times. The CDR3 sequence is CASSVVQGGRTGELFF. The CDR3 DNA follows: TGCGCCAGCAGTGTTGTACAGGGGGGGCGCACCGGGGAGCTGTTTTTT. V gene TRBV5-1 combines with J gene TRBJ2-2, with TRBD1 as a possible D gene (8 bases). V shed 5 bases and J shed 4 bases, with 18 bases lying between them. The length of the CDR3 is 16 residues. From germline, CDR1 is SGHRS and CDR2 YFSETQ.